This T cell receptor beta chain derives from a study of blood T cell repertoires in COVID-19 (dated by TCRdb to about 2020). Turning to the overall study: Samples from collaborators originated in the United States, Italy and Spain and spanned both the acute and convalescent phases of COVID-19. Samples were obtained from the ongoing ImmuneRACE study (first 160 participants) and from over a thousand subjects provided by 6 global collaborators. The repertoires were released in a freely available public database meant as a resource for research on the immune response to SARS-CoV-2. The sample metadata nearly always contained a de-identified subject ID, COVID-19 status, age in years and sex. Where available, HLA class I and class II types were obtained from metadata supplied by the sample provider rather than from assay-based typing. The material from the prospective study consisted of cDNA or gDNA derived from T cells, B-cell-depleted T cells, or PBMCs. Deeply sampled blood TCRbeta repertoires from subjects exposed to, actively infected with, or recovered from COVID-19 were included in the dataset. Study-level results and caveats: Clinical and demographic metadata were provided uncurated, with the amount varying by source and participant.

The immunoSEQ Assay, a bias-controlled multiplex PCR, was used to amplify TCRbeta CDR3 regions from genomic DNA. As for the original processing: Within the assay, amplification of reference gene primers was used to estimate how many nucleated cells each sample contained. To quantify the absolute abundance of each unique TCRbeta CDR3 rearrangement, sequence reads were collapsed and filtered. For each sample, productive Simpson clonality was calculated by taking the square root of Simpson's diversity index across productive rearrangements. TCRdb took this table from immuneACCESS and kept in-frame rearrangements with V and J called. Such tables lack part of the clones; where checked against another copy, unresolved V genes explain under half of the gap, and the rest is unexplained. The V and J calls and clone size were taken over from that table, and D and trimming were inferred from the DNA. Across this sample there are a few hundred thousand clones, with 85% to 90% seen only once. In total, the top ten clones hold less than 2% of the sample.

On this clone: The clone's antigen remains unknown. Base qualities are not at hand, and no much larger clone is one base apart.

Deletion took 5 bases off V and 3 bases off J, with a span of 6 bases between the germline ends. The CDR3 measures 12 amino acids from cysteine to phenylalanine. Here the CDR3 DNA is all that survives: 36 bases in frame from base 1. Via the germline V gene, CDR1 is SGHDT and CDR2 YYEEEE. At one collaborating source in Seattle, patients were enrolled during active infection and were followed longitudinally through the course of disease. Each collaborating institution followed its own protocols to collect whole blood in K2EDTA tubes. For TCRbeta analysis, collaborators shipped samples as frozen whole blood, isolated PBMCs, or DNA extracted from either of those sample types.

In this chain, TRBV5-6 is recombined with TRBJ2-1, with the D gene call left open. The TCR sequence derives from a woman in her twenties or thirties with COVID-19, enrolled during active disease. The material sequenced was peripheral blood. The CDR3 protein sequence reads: CASRQHYNEQFF. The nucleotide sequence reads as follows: TGTGCCAGCAGACAACACTACAATGAGCAGTTCTTC.